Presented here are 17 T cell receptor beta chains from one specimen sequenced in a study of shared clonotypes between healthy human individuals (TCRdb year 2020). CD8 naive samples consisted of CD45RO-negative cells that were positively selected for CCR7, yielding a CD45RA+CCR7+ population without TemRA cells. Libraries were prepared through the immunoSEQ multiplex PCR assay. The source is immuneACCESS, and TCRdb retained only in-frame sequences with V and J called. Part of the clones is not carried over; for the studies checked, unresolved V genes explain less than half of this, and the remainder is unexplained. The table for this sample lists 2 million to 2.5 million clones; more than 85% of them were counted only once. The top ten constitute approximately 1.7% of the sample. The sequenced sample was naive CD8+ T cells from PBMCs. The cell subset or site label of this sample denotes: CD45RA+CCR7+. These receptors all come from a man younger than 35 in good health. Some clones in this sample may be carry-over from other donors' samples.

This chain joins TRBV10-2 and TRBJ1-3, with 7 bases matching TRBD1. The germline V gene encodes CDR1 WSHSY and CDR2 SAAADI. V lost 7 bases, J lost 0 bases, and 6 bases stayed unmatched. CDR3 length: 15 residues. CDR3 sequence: CASKGASSSGNTIYF. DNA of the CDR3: TGCGCCAGCAAGGGGGCGTCCTCCTCTGGAAACACCATATATTTT.

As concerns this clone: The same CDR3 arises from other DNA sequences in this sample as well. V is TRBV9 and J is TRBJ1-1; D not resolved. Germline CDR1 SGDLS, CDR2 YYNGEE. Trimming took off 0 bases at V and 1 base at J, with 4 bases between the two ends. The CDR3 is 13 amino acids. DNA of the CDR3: TGTGCCAGCAGCGTAGTGAGGAACACTGAAGCTTTCTTT. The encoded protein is CASSVVRNTEAFF.

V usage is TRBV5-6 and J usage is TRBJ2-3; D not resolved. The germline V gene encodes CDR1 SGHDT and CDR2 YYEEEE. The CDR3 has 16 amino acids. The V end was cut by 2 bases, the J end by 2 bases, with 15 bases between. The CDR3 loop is CASSFQEADLTDTQYF. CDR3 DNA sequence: TGTGCCAGCAGCTTCCAGGAAGCCGATCTCACAGATACGCAGTATTTT.

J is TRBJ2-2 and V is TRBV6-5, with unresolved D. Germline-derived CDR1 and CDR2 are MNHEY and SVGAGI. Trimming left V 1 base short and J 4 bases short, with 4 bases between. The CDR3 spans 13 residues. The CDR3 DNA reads TGTGCCAGCAGTTACTGGAGCACCGGGGAGCTGTTTTTT. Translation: CASSYWSTGELFF.

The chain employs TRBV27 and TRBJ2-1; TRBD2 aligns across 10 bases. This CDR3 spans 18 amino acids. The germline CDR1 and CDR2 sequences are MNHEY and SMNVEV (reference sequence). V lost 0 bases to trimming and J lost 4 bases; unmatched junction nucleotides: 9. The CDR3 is CASSLSPGLALPYNEQFF. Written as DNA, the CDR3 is TGTGCCAGCAGTTTATCGCCGGGACTAGCGCTACCTTACAATGAGCAGTTCTTC.

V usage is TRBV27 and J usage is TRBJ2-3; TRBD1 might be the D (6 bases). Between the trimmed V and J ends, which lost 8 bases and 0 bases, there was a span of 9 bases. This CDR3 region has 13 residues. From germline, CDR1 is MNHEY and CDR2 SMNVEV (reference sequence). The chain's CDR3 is CASGGPSTDTQYF. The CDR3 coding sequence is TGTGCCAGCGGGGGCCCTAGCACAGATACGCAGTATTTT.

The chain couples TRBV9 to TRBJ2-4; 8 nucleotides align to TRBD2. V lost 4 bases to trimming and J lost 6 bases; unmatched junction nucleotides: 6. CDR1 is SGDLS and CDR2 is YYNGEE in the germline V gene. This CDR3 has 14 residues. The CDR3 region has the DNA TGTGCCAGCAGCCCCGGGACTAGTTTAAACATTCAGTACTTC. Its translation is CASSPGTSLNIQYF.

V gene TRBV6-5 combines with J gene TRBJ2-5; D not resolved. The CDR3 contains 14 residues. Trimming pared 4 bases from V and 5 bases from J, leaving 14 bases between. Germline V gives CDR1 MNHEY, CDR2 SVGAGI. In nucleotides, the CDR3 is TGTGCCAGCAGTTCGCCGCGGTCTCGGGAGACCCAGTACTTC. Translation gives CASSSPRSRETQYF.

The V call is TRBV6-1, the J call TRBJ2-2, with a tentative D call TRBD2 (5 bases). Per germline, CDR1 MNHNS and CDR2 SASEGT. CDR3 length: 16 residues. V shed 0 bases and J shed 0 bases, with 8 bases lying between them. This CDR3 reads CASSEAIGANTGELFF. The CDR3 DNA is TGTGCCAGCAGTGAAGCCATCGGGGCGAACACCGGGGAGCTGTTTTTT.

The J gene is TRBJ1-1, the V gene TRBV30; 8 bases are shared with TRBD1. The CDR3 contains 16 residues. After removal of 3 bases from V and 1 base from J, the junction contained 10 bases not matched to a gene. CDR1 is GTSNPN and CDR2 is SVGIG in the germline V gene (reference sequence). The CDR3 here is CAWSAFGQGRNTEAFF. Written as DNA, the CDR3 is TGTGCCTGGAGCGCATTCGGACAGGGAAGGAACACTGAAGCTTTCTTT.

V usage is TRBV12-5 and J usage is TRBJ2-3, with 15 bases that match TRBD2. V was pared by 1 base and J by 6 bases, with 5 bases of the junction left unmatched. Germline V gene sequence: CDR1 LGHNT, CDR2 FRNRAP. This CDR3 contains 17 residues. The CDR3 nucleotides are TGTGCTAGTGGTTTGGGGACTAGCGGGAGGGAATTGGATACGCAGTATTTT. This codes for CASGLGTSGRELDTQYF.

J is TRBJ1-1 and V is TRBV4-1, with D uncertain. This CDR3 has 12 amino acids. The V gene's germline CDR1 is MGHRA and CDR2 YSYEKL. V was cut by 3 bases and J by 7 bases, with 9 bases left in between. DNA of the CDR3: TGCGCCAGCAGCCAGCGGCCGGATGAAGCTTTCTTT. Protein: CASSQRPDEAFF.

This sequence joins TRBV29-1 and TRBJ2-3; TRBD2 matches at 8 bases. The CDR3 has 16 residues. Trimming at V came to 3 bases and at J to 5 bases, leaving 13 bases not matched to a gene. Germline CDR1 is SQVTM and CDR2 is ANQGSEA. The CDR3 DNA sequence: TGCAGCGTTGACGGGGGGGGAGCGGGAGAGGGAGATACGCAGTATTTT. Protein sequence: CSVDGGGAGEGDTQYF.

This CDR3 reads CASSLRGEILTGELFF. The CDR3 DNA follows: TGTGCCAGCAGCTTGCGGGGGGAAATCCTCACCGGGGAGCTGTTTTTT. This sequence joins TRBV5-6 and TRBJ2-2; 7 nucleotides agree with TRBD2. Unmatched junction bases numbered 7, after V lost 1 base and J lost 4 bases. The CDR3 is made up of 16 amino acids. CDR1 and CDR2 (germline): SGHDT, YYEEEE.

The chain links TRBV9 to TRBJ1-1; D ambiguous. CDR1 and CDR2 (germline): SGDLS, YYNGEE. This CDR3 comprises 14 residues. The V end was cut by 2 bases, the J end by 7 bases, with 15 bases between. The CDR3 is CASSVIPGRDEAFF. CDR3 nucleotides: TGTGCCAGCAGCGTGATTCCGGGTAGAGATGAAGCTTTCTTT. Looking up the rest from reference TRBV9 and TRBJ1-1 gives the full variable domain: DSGVTQTPKHLITATGQRVTLRCSPRSGDLSVYWYQQSLDQGLQFLIQYYNGEERAKGNILERFSAQQFPDLHSELNLSSLELGDSALYFCASSVIPGRDEAFFGQGTRLTVV.

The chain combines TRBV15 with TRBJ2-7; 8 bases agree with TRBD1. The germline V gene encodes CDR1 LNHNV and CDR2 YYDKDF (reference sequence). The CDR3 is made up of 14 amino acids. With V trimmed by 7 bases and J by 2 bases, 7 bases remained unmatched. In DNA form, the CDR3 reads TGTGCCACCACGGTCGGGACAGGACCCTACGAGCAGTACTTC. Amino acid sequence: CATTVGTGPYEQYF.

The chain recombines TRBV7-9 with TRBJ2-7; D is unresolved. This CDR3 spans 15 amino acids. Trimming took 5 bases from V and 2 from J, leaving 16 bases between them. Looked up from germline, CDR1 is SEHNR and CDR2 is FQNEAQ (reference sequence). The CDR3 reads CASSHGPLSPYEQYF. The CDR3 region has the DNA TGTGCCAGCAGCCACGGGCCTTTGTCCCCCTACGAGCAGTACTTC. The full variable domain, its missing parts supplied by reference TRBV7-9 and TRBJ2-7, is DTGVSQNPRHKITKRGQNVTFRCDPISEHNRLYWYRQTLGQGPEFLTYFQNEAQLEKSRLLSDRFSAERPKGSFSTLEIQRTEQGDSAMYLCASSHGPLSPYEQYFGPGTRLTVT.